This TCR beta chain was retrieved from a study of blood T cell repertoires in COVID-19. Study in general: Spain, Italy and the United States supplied samples that represented acute and convalescent COVID-19. The analysed material was cDNA or gDNA that came from T cells, B-cell-depleted T cells, or PBMCs.

V gave up 2 bases and J gave up 5 bases, with 19 bases separating them. This CDR3 contains 16 residues. Per the germline V gene, CDR1 is MNHEY and CDR2 is SMNVEV (reference sequence). The protocol was immunoSEQ multiplex PCR, while the TCRdb copy is restricted to in-frame clones and leaves out a portion. Of about 160,000 clones listed, approximately 85% are singletons. This receptor was taken from a man in his fifties or sixties with active or convalescent COVID-19. The chain couples TRBV27 to TRBJ2-7; D perhaps matches TRBD2 (7 bases). Sequencing was done on a sample of peripheral blood. In nucleotides, the CDR3 is TGTGCCAGCAGTTTACTCTTAGGGGGGGGCAAGAACGAGCAGTACTTC. Translated: CASSLLLGGGKNEQYF.